The text below deals with one T cell receptor beta chain. This specimen belongs to a study of blood T cell repertoires in COVID-19. Study-level background: Samples came from the United States, Italy and Spain, spanning acute and convalescent COVID-19. PBMCs, B-cell-depleted T cells, or T cells provided the cDNA or gDNA that made up the material.

V gave up 6 bases and J gave up 4 bases, with 15 bases separating them. CDR1 is SNHLY, CDR2 FYNNEI, per germline. This CDR3 is 14 amino acids long. In the study's own analysis: Amplifying reference gene primers gave estimates of nucleated cell counts. Clones were sequenced by immunoSEQ multiplex PCR, and TCRdb holds only the in-frame ones, with some missing. The DNA gave D and trimming, while V, J and clone size come from that table. The sample lists around 200,000 clones; around four fifths were seen once. The receptor was isolated from a middle-aged woman with acute or convalescent COVID-19. Specimen: peripheral blood. The chain couples TRBV2 to TRBJ1-2, with D tentatively TRBD1 (5 bases). The CDR3 DNA reads as TGTGCCAGCAGGGAGGCGGGGGTCGGCTATGGCTACACCTTC. Encoded protein: CASREAGVGYGYTF. Drawing the rest from reference TRBV2 and TRBJ1-2, the complete variable domain is EPEVTQTPSHQVTQMGQEVILRCVPISNHLYFYWYRQILGQKVEFLVSFYNNEISEKSEIFDDQFSVERPDGSNFTLKIRSTKLEDSAMYFCASREAGVGYGYTFGSGTRLTVV.